This entry lists 31 T cell receptor beta chains sequenced from one sample in a study of shared clonotypes between healthy human individuals. Sequencing was performed with immunoSEQ multiplex PCR; in TCRdb, only in-frame clones are kept and a portion is missing. The table lists about 2.1 million clones, just under 95% of them singletons. Naivety among CD8 cells was defined by CD45RO negativity and positive CCR7 selection, thereby excluding terminally differentiated effector memory CD45RA+ cells. Specimen: naive CD8+ T cells from PBMCs. The receptors shown here come from a man aged 18 to 30 in good health. Some clones in this sample may be carry-over from other donors' samples.

The V call is TRBV4-3, the J call TRBJ1-1; tentatively, D is TRBD1 (6 bases). The V gene lost 0 bases and the J gene lost 10 bases, with 18 bases spanning the gap. The CDR3 runs to 15 residues. Germline V gives CDR1 LGHNA, CDR2 YSLEER. CDR3 region: CASSQDRGGGRGAFF. The CDR3 DNA reads as TGCGCCAGCAGCCAAGATCGTGGGGGGGGCAGGGGAGCTTTCTTT.

A few counts support this clone. The chain couples TRBV7-9 to TRBJ2-7; D is possibly TRBD1 or TRBD2 (5 bases each). There are 15 residues in the CDR3. Trimming took off 4 bases at V and 0 bases at J, with 13 bases between the two ends. Germline assignment: CDR1 SEHNR and CDR2 FQNEAQ (reference sequence). DNA for the CDR3: TGTGCCAGCAGCTCTGGGACGTCTAGCTCCTACGAGCAGTACTTC. It encodes CASSSGTSSSYEQYF.

The chain combines TRBV7-2 with TRBJ1-1; maybe TRBD1 (5 bases). The V gene lost 2 bases and the J gene lost 1 base, with 14 bases spanning the gap. The CDR3 extends over 16 amino acids. Germline V gives CDR1 SGHTA, CDR2 FQGNSA. CDR3 region: CASSLPRQLANTEAFF. Here the CDR3 DNA reads TGTGCCAGCAGCTTACCAAGACAGCTTGCGAACACTGAAGCTTTCTTT.

The chain has TRBV10-3 and TRBJ2-1, with D possibly matching TRBD2 (6 bases). CDR1 is ENHRY, CDR2 SYGVKD, per germline. Deletions cut 7 bases from V and 0 bases from J, with 13 bases between. The CDR3 contains 15 residues. In DNA, the CDR3 is TGTGCCATCACGGGCGGGGAAAGCTCCTACAATGAGCAGTTCTTC. Translating it yields CAITGGESSYNEQFF.

This chain links TRBV27 with TRBJ1-4; the D gene is possibly TRBD1 (6 bases). The CDR3 sequence is 17 residues long. V lost 0 bases and J lost 7, with 18 bases in between. Germline CDR1 and CDR2: MNHEY and SMNVEV (reference sequence). The CDR3 DNA is TGTGCCAGCAGTTTATCCCGCGGCGCTGGGGACATTGAAAAACTGTTTTTT. It encodes CASSLSRGAGDIEKLFF.

The chain employs TRBV11-2 and TRBJ1-2; no clear D. Germline lookup yields CDR1 SGHAT and CDR2 FQNNGV. The CDR3 has 14 residues. Trimming took off 1 base at V and 6 bases at J, with 12 bases between the two ends. As DNA, the CDR3 is TGTGCCAGCAGCTTAGCAGACCGGGTGGATGGCTACACCTTC. Its protein product is CASSLADRVDGYTF.

The rearrangement links TRBV7-3 to TRBJ2-1; D possibly corresponds to TRBD1 (6 bases). With 0 bases removed from V and 6 bases from J, the gap between germline ends came to 12 bases. CDR1 and CDR2 from the germline V gene are SGHTA and FQGTGA. The CDR3 loop spans 15 amino acids. For the CDR3, the DNA is TGTGCCAGCAGCTTAACACTCACAGGGCCCAATGAGCAGTTCTTC. Translation gives CASSLTLTGPNEQFF. Together with reference TRBV7-3 and TRBJ2-1, the CDR3 gives the full variable domain: GAGVSQTPSNKVTEKGKYVELRCDPISGHTALYWYRQSLGQGPEFLIYFQGTGAADDSGLPNDRFFAVRPEGSVSTLKIQRTERGDSAVYLCASSLTLTGPNEQFFGPGTRLTVL.

V gene TRBV7-6 combines with J gene TRBJ1-1; possibly TRBD1 for D (5 bases). Germline-derived CDR1 and CDR2 are SGHVS and FNYEAQ. The V gene lost 4 bases and the J gene lost 5 bases, with 14 bases spanning the gap. The CDR3 sequence is 14 residues long. The CDR3 nucleotides read TGTGCCAGCAGCTCGTCCCAGGGAGGGACTGAAGCTTTCTTT. This translates into CASSSSQGGTEAFF. The entire variable domain, with the rest obtained from reference TRBV7-6 and TRBJ1-1, is as follows: GAGVSQSPRYKVTKRGQDVALRCDPISGHVSLYWYRQALGQGPEFLTYFNYEAQQDKSGLPNDRFSAERPEGSISTLTIQRTEQRDSAMYRCASSSSQGGTEAFFGQGTRLTVV.

CDR3 bases: TGCGCCAGCAGCCGCTTCCGTTCAGACAGGGATTTTGTCGGGGGCAATCAGCCCCAGCATTTT. It specifies CASSRFRSDRDFVGGNQPQHF. This rearrangement joins TRBV4-1 to TRBJ1-5; 7 bases align to TRBD1. This CDR3 comprises 21 residues. Germline trimming cut 4 bases from V and 2 bases from J; bases unmatched to any gene: 23. The germline V gene has CDR1 MGHRA and CDR2 YSYEKL.

J is TRBJ2-7 and V is TRBV7-9; D unresolved. Trimming took off 5 bases at V and 3 bases at J, with 11 bases between the two ends. The CDR3 sequence is 13 residues long. The germline V gene has CDR1 SEHNR and CDR2 FQNEAQ (reference sequence). The chain's CDR3 is CASSRSENYEQYF. The CDR3 bases are TGTGCCAGCAGCCGTTCTGAAAACTACGAGCAGTACTTC.

The V and J genes are TRBV30 and TRBJ2-2, with D unclear. This CDR3 spans 15 amino acids. The germline V and J ends were trimmed by 1 base and 3 bases, with 12 bases remaining between them. Germline lookup yields CDR1 GTSNPN and CDR2 SVGIG (reference sequence). Here the CDR3 DNA reads TGTGCCTGGAGTGCCCTTGACCGGTACACCGGGGAGCTGTTTTTT. It encodes CAWSALDRYTGELFF.

V usage is TRBV29-1 and J usage is TRBJ1-1, with 7 nucleotides matching TRBD1. CDR1 and CDR2 from the germline V gene are SQVTM and ANQGSEA. V lost 5 bases to trimming and J lost 3 bases; unmatched junction nucleotides: 9. The CDR3 runs to 14 residues. CDR3 bases: TGCAGCGTTCTAGACAGGGCTGCTGACACTGAAGCTTTCTTT. Protein: CSVLDRAADTEAFF. Together with reference TRBV29-1 and TRBJ1-1, the CDR3 gives the full variable domain: SAVISQKPSRDICQRGTSLTIQCQVDSQVTMMFWYRQQPGQSLTLIATANQGSEATYESGFVIDKFPISRPNLTFSTLTVSNMSPEDSSIYLCSVLDRAADTEAFFGQGTRLTVV.

The gene calls are TRBV29-1 and TRBJ1-2; D perhaps matches TRBD1 (6 bases). Germline V gene data show CDR1 as SQVTM and CDR2 as ANQGSEA. The length of the CDR3 is 14 residues. The V end lost 0 bases, the J end lost 4 bases, and 12 bases lay between the germline ends. The CDR3 sequence: CSVEDQGTRYGYTF. Here the CDR3 DNA reads TGCAGCGTTGAAGATCAGGGGACCCGCTATGGCTACACCTTC.

Notes on this clone: Additional DNA sequences in this sample encode the identical CDR3. The V call is TRBV6-1, the J call TRBJ2-7, with 8 bases matching TRBD2. V lost 4 bases, J lost 6 bases, and 2 bases stayed unmatched. Germline CDR1 is MNHNS and CDR2 is SASEGT. The CDR3 covers 12 residues. The CDR3 loop reads CASSGLAGEQYF. The CDR3 bases are TGTGCCAGCAGTGGTCTAGCGGGCGAGCAGTACTTC.

V and J are TRBV5-1 and TRBJ2-5, with D possibly called TRBD1 or TRBD2 (5 bases each). The CDR3 has 16 amino acids. Germline V gene data show CDR1 as SGHRS and CDR2 as YFSETQ. V lost 4 bases and J 0 bases, leaving 16 bases between the germline ends. For the CDR3, the DNA is TGCGCCAGCAGCCCGGGGCTAGGGTGGAACCAAGAGACCCAGTACTTC. Translation gives CASSPGLGWNQETQYF. The variable domain in full, completed from reference TRBV5-1 and TRBJ2-5, reads KAGVTQTPRYLIKTRGQQVTLSCSPISGHRSVSWYQQTPGQGLQFLFEYFSETQRNKGNFPGRFSGRQFSNSRSEMNVSTLELGDSALYLCASSPGLGWNQETQYFGPGTRLLVL.

This clone was observed a single time. J is TRBJ2-7 and V is TRBV28, with no clear D. Trimming cost V 3 bases and J 4 bases, with 7 bases left between them. Germline V lookup: CDR1 MDHEN, CDR2 SYDVKM. CDR3 length: 12 residues. CDR3 protein: CASSFSIYEQYF. CDR3 nucleotides: TGTGCCAGCAGTTTTTCCATTTACGAGCAGTACTTC. Complete variable domain (other parts from reference TRBV28 and TRBJ2-7): DVKVTQSSRYLVKRTGEKVFLECVQDMDHENMFWYRQDPGLGLRLIYFSYDVKMKEKGDIPEGYSVSREKKERFSLILESASTNQTSMYLCASSFSIYEQYFGPGTRLTVT.

The chain combines TRBV15 with TRBJ2-7; no firm D call. V lost 1 base and J 2 bases, leaving 12 bases between the germline ends. This CDR3 has 15 amino acids. Germline CDR1 reads LNHNV; CDR2 reads YYDKDF (reference sequence). For the CDR3, the DNA is TGTGCCACCAGCAGAGGCGTAGTCCAGGCCTACGAGCAGTACTTC. Encoded protein: CATSRGVVQAYEQYF.

This chain uses TRBV9 with TRBJ1-2; D perhaps matches TRBD1 (5 bases). Trimming left V 3 bases short and J 6 bases short, with 9 bases between. The CDR3 is 12 residues long. From germline, CDR1 is SGDLS and CDR2 YYNGEE. The DNA for the CDR3 is TGTGCCAGCAGCGAAGGGGCGCATGGCTACACCTTC. Protein sequence: CASSEGAHGYTF.

Here the CDR3 reads CASSVRTEINEKLFF. The CDR3 nucleotides read TGTGCCAGCAGTGTCCGGACAGAGATTAATGAAAAACTGTTTTTT. V and J are TRBV2 and TRBJ1-4; possible D gene TRBD1, 6 bases. Germline-derived CDR1 and CDR2 are SNHLY and FYNNEI. The CDR3 extends over 15 amino acids. Trimming left V 4 bases short and J 4 bases short, with 13 bases between.

The chain couples TRBV5-1 to TRBJ2-7; D ambiguous. Germline values: CDR1 SGHRS, CDR2 YFSETQ. The CDR3 covers 12 residues. Trimming pared 4 bases from V and 7 bases from J, leaving 12 bases between. The CDR3 spells CASSTDAREQYF. The CDR3 nucleotides are TGCGCCAGCAGCACGGACGCGCGTGAGCAGTACTTC.

J is TRBJ2-1 and V is TRBV4-2; possible D gene TRBD2, 5 bases. The CDR3 extends over 18 amino acids. Trimming took 0 bases from V and 0 from J, leaving 15 bases between them. Germline V gives CDR1 LGHNA, CDR2 YNFKEQ. In DNA form, the CDR3 reads TGTGCCAGCAGCCAAGACGTCGGTAGCGTCGGCTCCTACAATGAGCAGTTCTTC. Translated: CASSQDVGSVGSYNEQFF.

This sequence joins TRBV28 and TRBJ2-7, with 10 nucleotides matching TRBD2. The CDR3 consists of 16 residues. V was pared by 5 bases and J by 2 bases, with 9 bases of the junction left unmatched. Germline V gene data show CDR1 as MDHEN and CDR2 as SYDVKM. The CDR3: CASSPHSGRSTYEQYF. The CDR3 DNA sequence: TGTGCCAGCAGTCCCCATAGCGGGAGGTCGACCTACGAGCAGTACTTC.

Here the CDR3 reads CATSREVQGSHYNEQFF. The CDR3 DNA is TGTGCCACCAGCAGAGAAGTACAGGGGTCCCACTACAATGAGCAGTTCTTC. The chain links TRBV15 to TRBJ2-1; 7 bases map to TRBD1. V trimming: 0 bases; J trimming: 3 bases; junction bases outside the gene matches: 8. Germline assignment: CDR1 LNHNV and CDR2 YYDKDF (reference sequence). The CDR3 spans 17 residues.

The V and J genes are TRBV27 and TRBJ1-1; D remains unclear. V shed 8 bases and J shed 0 bases, with 22 bases lying between them. CDR3 length equals 17 residues. Germline lookup yields CDR1 MNHEY and CDR2 SMNVEV (reference sequence). This CDR3 reads CASLPGPGWGMNTEAFF. CDR3 sequence (DNA): TGTGCCAGCCTACCTGGACCTGGATGGGGAATGAACACTGAAGCTTTCTTT.

The table lists this clone with a count of one. The chain combines TRBV11-2 with TRBJ2-5, with D unresolved. The germline V gene encodes CDR1 SGHAT and CDR2 FQNNGV. CDR3 length equals 16 residues. Trimming took off 4 bases at V and 3 bases at J, with 18 bases between the two ends. The CDR3 nucleotides are TGTGCCAGCAGCTATCAACCGAAAAGGGTAGAAGAGACCCAGTACTTC. Amino acid sequence: CASSYQPKRVEETQYF.

The chain couples TRBV6-6 to TRBJ2-1, with 11 bases identical to TRBD2. CDR1 and CDR2 from the germline V gene are MNHNY and SVGAGI (reference sequence). This CDR3 contains 14 residues. The V gene end was trimmed by 9 bases and the J gene end by 4 bases; junction bases not matched to a gene: 5. The CDR3 loop is CASIAGGPYNEQFF. CDR3 coding DNA: TGTGCCAGTATAGCGGGAGGGCCTTACAATGAGCAGTTCTTC.

The chain employs TRBV5-4 and TRBJ1-3; D remains unclear. Germline assignment: CDR1 SGHNT and CDR2 YYREEE (reference sequence). Trimming cost V 2 bases and J 2 bases, with 8 bases left between them. The CDR3 spans 14 residues. CDR3 protein: CASSFSGPGNTIYF. CDR3 coding DNA: TGTGCCAGCAGCTTCTCAGGACCTGGAAACACCATATATTTT.

The V and J genes are TRBV29-1 and TRBJ1-5; TRBD1 matches 10 bases. CDR3 size: 14 residues. CDR1 and CDR2 from the germline V gene are SQVTM and ANQGSEA. The ends lost 6 bases at V and 3 bases at J; junction bases unmatched: 5. As DNA, the CDR3 is TGCAGCGTCGTGGACAGGGGGGACAATCAGCCCCAGCATTTT. It codes for CSVVDRGDNQPQHF.

The chain couples TRBV4-1 to TRBJ2-1; TRBD1 matches 7 bases. The germline V gene has CDR1 MGHRA and CDR2 YSYEKL. With V trimmed by 0 bases and J by 8 bases, 13 bases remained unmatched. The CDR3 runs to 17 residues. The CDR3 protein is CASSQDRGLILSDEQFF. The CDR3 DNA reads as TGCGCCAGCAGCCAAGATAGGGGGCTAATTTTGTCCGATGAGCAGTTCTTC.

The chain links TRBV18 to TRBJ2-3, with D perhaps TRBD2 (5 bases). V was trimmed by 3 bases and J by 1 base, leaving 14 bases between them. CDR1 and CDR2 from the germline V gene are KGHSH and LQKENI. The CDR3 spans 16 residues. The CDR3 is CASSPTEAGGTDTQYF. Written as DNA, the CDR3 is TGTGCCAGCTCACCCACAGAGGCCGGGGGCACAGATACGCAGTATTTT.

V gene TRBV29-1 combines with J gene TRBJ2-7; 10 nucleotides agree with TRBD1. The germline CDR1 and CDR2 sequences are SQVTM and ANQGSEA. The CDR3 runs to 13 residues. V gave up 6 bases and J gave up 6 bases; unmatched junction bases: 8. The CDR3 here is CSVESGTGAEQYF. Written as DNA, the CDR3 is TGCAGCGTCGAGAGTGGGACAGGGGCCGAGCAGTACTTC.